The rows below give T cell receptor beta chains drawn from one sample of a study of CD8+CD57+ T cells in acquired aplastic anemia. TCRdb ran MiXCR on the reads and lists one entry per CDR3 protein. Of about 120,000 distinct CDR3 sequences listed, approximately 61% are singletons. The source material was sorted CD4+, CD8+, or CD8+CD57+ T cells (not recorded which) from PBMCs. The receptors were gathered from a human donor with aplastic anemia. CDR3s include the opening cysteine and the closing phenylalanine or tryptophan. D genes are given only for firm matches. Clone size is shown for a subset of rows, as once, few, many or a class of expanded clone.

TRBV7-2	TRBJ1-1	NA	NA	CASGRFGRTEAFF	TGTGCCAGCGGTCGTTTCGGGAGGACTGAAGCTTTCTTT
TRBV14	TRBJ2-1	NA	few	CASSPSFDSHNGQFF	TGTGCCAGCAGCCCGAGCTTCGACAGCCACAATGGGCAGTTCTTC
TRBV20-1	TRBJ2-5	TRBD2	once	CSARGGGIETQYF	TGCAGTGCTAGGGGCGGGGGGATCGAGACCCAGTACTTC
TRBV4-1	TRBJ1-2	TRBD1	NA	CASSQVGGQGSGYTF	TGCGCCAGCAGCCAAGTAGGGGGACAGGGTAGCGGCTACACCTTC
TRBV7-9	TRBJ2-5	NA	few	CASTAVNQETQYF	TGTGCCAGCACCGCAGTTAACCAAGAGACCCAGTACTTC
TRBV9	TRBJ1-1	NA	once	CASSVERVANTEAFF	TGTGCCAGCAGCGTAGAGAGGGTCGCGAACACTGAAGCTTTCTTT
TRBV24-1	TRBJ2-1	TRBD2	NA	CATSESGRENNEQFF	TGTGCCACCAGTGAGAGCGGGAGGGAAAACAATGAGCAGTTCTTC
TRBV2	TRBJ2-7	NA	NA	CAGTGRRAAGEQYF	TGTGCCGGTACCGGGCGGAGGGCCGCGGGCGAGCAGTACTTC
TRBV4-1	TRBJ2-5	NA	many	CASSQGLRSGETQYF	TGCGCCAGCAGCCAAGGGCTCAGGTCAGGGGAGACCCAGTACTTC
TRBV2	TRBJ2-2	NA	NA	CASRGWGERTGELFF	TGTGCCAGCAGGGGGTGGGGGGAGCGTACCGGGGAGCTGTTTTTT
TRBV24-1	TRBJ1-5	TRBD1	NA	CATSVQGVDQPQHF	TGTGCCACCAGTGTTCAGGGGGTAGACCAGCCCCAGCATTTT
TRBV6-1	TRBJ1-5	TRBD1	NA	CASSEVPGQGLPQHF	TGTGCCAGCAGTGAAGTCCCGGGACAGGGGCTGCCCCAGCATTTT
TRBV11-2	TRBJ2-6	TRBD1	NA	CASRPRTGVGGANVLTF	TGTGCCAGCAGACCCCGGACAGGGGTTGGTGGGGCCAACGTCCTGACTTTC
TRBV5-1	TRBJ1-6	NA	NA	CASRRTEAGGNSPLHF	TGCGCCAGCAGAAGGACGGAGGCAGGCGGTAATTCACCCCTCCACTTT
TRBV6-2/TRBV6-3	TRBJ1-2	NA	many	CASSYIGTSYGYTF	TGTGCCAGCAGTTACATCGGGACATCCTATGGCTACACCTTC
TRBV7-6	TRBJ2-7	TRBD1	NA	CASSFEGTGAYEQYF	TGTGCCAGCAGCTTCGAAGGGACAGGAGCCTACGAGCAGTACTTC
TRBV3-1	TRBJ2-2	NA	NA	CASSQGVWGSGELFF	TGTGCCAGCAGCCAGGGAGTATGGGGATCCGGGGAGCTGTTTTTT
TRBV29-1	TRBJ1-2	NA	NA	CSVATPHYYGYTF	TGCAGCGTGGCAACACCGCACTACTATGGCTACACCTTC
TRBV10-2	TRBJ1-1	NA	NA	CASSDRGVTEAFF	TGCGCCAGCAGTGATAGGGGGGTTACTGAAGCTTTCTTT
TRBV7-3	TRBJ1-2	NA	NA	CASSRTAMDGYTF	TGTGCCAGCTCTAGGACAGCCATGGACGGCTACACCTTC
TRBV20-1	TRBJ1-1	NA	NA	CSAQTARDPEAFF	TGCAGTGCCCAGACTGCCCGGGATCCTGAAGCTTTCTTT
TRBV2	TRBJ2-3	TRBD1	NA	CASSRGQQKTDTQYF	TGTGCCAGCAGTCGGGGACAGCAAAAAACAGATACGCAGTATTTT
TRBV6-5	TRBJ1-5	NA	NA	CASSYAGGGDQPQHF	TGTGCCAGCAGTTACGCGGGGGGAGGGGATCAGCCCCAGCATTTT
TRBV12-3/TRBV12-4	TRBJ2-3	TRBD2	few	CASSWVAGLTDTQYF	TGTGCCAGCAGTTGGGTAGCGGGCCTCACAGATACGCAGTATTTT
TRBV5-1	TRBJ2-7	NA	many	CASSLSGSSYEQYF	TGCGCCAGCAGCTTATCGGGAAGCTCCTACGAGCAGTACTTC
TRBV2	TRBJ2-7	NA	few	CASSERSVYEQYF	TGTGCCAGCAGTGAACGCTCAGTCTACGAGCAGTACTTC
TRBV7-6	TRBJ1-1	NA	NA	CASSLSQGTEAFF	TGTGCCAGCAGCTTAAGTCAGGGGACTGAAGCTTTCTTT
TRBV24-1	TRBJ1-2	NA	few	CATSEAGTYGYTF	TGTGCCACCAGTGAGGCCGGGACCTATGGCTACACCTTC
TRBV7-3	TRBJ2-7	NA	NA	CASSLMAGSHEQYF	TGTGCCAGCAGCTTAATGGCGGGGTCCCACGAGCAGTACTTC
TRBV7-2	TRBJ1-6	NA	NA	CASRDDSFYNSPLHF	TGTGCCAGCAGGGATGACAGTTTCTATAATTCACCCCTCCACTTT
TRBV7-3	TRBJ2-3	NA	once	CASSLKPNFADTQYF	TGTGCCAGCAGCTTAAAACCAAACTTCGCTGATACGCAGTATTTT
TRBV10-3	TRBJ2-3	TRBD2	many	CAINSQRGSTDTQYF	TGTGCCATCAACTCCCAGCGGGGTTCCACAGATACGCAGTATTTT
TRBV19	TRBJ2-7	TRBD1	NA	CASSIASGQGYEQYF	TGTGCCAGTAGTATAGCTTCCGGACAGGGCTACGAGCAGTACTTC
TRBV2	TRBJ2-7	NA	once	CASQWYYEQYF	TGTGCCAGCCAATGGTACTACGAGCAGTACTTC
TRBV7-9	TRBJ2-3	NA	NA	CASSSKGQGMQYF	TGTGCCAGCAGCTCTAAGGGGCAGGGGATGCAGTATTTT
TRBV2	TRBJ2-1	NA	NA	CASSQPFNNEQFF	TGTGCCAGCAGTCAGCCCTTTAACAATGAGCAGTTCTTC
TRBV19	TRBJ2-6	NA	NA	CASRKDLSGANVLTF	TGTGCCAGTAGGAAGGACCTCTCTGGGGCCAACGTCCTGACTTTC
TRBV5-4	TRBJ1-6	TRBD1	NA	CASSLVGTGGNSPLHF	TGTGCCAGCAGCTTGGTCGGGACAGGTGGAAATTCACCCCTCCACTTT
TRBV7-3	TRBJ2-1	TRBD2	NA	CASSLEPGGPNEQFF	TGTGCCAGCAGCTTAGAGCCGGGAGGGCCCAATGAGCAGTTCTTC
TRBV29-1	TRBJ1-1	NA	few	CSVRRGRTNTEAFF	TGCAGCGTTCGCCGCGGACGGACCAACACTGAAGCTTTCTTT
TRBV24-1	TRBJ2-1	TRBD2	NA	CATSDVSGSHSYNEQFF	TGTGCCACCAGTGACGTTAGCGGGAGTCATTCCTACAATGAGCAGTTCTTC
TRBV27	TRBJ2-7	TRBD1	NA	CASSLSQTGAMVDEQYF	TGTGCCAGCAGTTTATCGCAAACAGGGGCTATGGTCGACGAGCAGTACTTC
TRBV27	TRBJ2-3	TRBD1	NA	CAAGTVYAEDTDTQYF	TGTGCCGCCGGGACAGTCTACGCCGAAGACACAGATACGCAGTATTTT
TRBV29-1	TRBJ2-5	NA	few	CSVPGVQETQYF	TGCAGCGTGCCAGGGGTACAAGAGACCCAGTACTTC
TRBV7-9	TRBJ2-7	NA	NA	CATSRVTYYEQYF	TGTGCCACCAGCAGAGTCACGTACTACGAGCAGTACTTC
TRBV15	TRBJ2-7	TRBD2	NA	CATSRDLGRDEQYF	TGTGCCACCAGCAGAGATCTAGGGAGGGACGAGCAGTACTTC
TRBV7-9	TRBJ1-1	TRBD1	NA	CASSLIPTGYTEAFF	TGTGCCAGCAGCTTGATCCCGACAGGGTACACTGAAGCTTTCTTT
TRBV7-9	TRBJ1-2	NA	many	CASSLGGSNYGYTF	TGTGCCAGCAGCCTCGGGGGGAGTAACTATGGCTACACCTTC
TRBV7-3	TRBJ2-7	TRBD2	NA	CASSSLAGEGEQYF	TGTGCCAGCAGCTCATTAGCGGGAGAGGGCGAGCAGTACTTC
TRBV15	TRBJ1-3	NA	once	CATSSQNSGNTIYF	TGTGCCACCAGCTCGCAGAACTCTGGAAACACCATATATTTT
TRBV9	TRBJ2-7	NA	NA	CASITTGQFYEQYF	TGTGCCAGCATTACGACCGGGCAATTTTACGAGCAGTACTTC